This T cell receptor (beta chain) was found in a study of shared clonotypes between healthy human individuals. General study points: Generally, estimated richness proved larger in naive subsets than it did in memory subsets.

Within Nashville, Tennessee resided all donors, each a Caucasian adult. Germline V gene sequence: CDR1 LNHNV, CDR2 YYDKDF (reference sequence). This CDR3 spans 15 amino acids. V was cut by 1 base and J by 6 bases, with 10 bases left in between. Source study methods: For the immunoSEQ data, sequences were junction-only without quality scores, so filtering differed. The table came from immunoSEQ multiplex PCR; TCRdb's copy has only in-frame clones and leaves some out. V and J calls and clone size follow that table, whereas D and trimming were derived from the DNA. Of millions of clones listed, roughly 96% are singletons. This clone occurred a few times. What it recognizes is unknown.

The clonotype was recovered from a man aged 18 to 30 in good health. The rearrangement links TRBV15 to TRBJ1-6, with D unclear. The sample was naive CD4+ T cells sorted from blood. The subset is: CD45RA+ positively selected. Written as DNA, the CDR3 is TGTGCCACCAGCAGAGGACAACCATCTAATTCACCCCTCCACTTT. It codes for CATSRGQPSNSPLHF.